The next 15 T cell receptor beta chains were all read from a single sample in a study of OX40 agonist ivuxolimab in advanced cancers. Method: immunoSEQ multiplex PCR; TCRdb's copy keeps in-frame clones and lacks some. The sample records tens of thousands of clones, around nine tenths being singletons. This specimen consisted of CD4+ or CD8+ T cells sorted from blood, obtained in a trial of the OX40 agonist ivuxolimab. The source of these receptors is an adult with an advanced solid tumor such as melanoma, head and neck, liver or kidney cancer.

The chain is built from TRBV7-8 and TRBJ1-4; 7 bases line up with TRBD1. Germline V gene data show CDR1 as SGHVS and CDR2 as FQNEAQ. The CDR3 covers 14 residues. The V gene end was trimmed by 5 bases and the J gene end by 3 bases; junction bases not matched to a gene: 3. CDR3 protein: CASSSQGANEKLFF. In nucleotides, the CDR3 is TGTGCCAGCAGCAGTCAGGGGGCTAATGAAAAACTGTTTTTT.

The rearrangement joins TRBV5-4 to TRBJ2-6, with TRBD1 matching 12 bases. With V trimmed by 7 bases and J by 3 bases, 2 bases remained unmatched. Per germline, CDR1 SGHNT and CDR2 YYREEE (reference sequence). The CDR3 has 15 residues. As DNA, the CDR3 is TGTGCCAGCGGGACAGGGGGCTTTGGGGCCAACGTCCTGACTTTC. Translating it yields CASGTGGFGANVLTF. Supplemented by reference TRBV5-4 and TRBJ2-6, the full variable domain reads ETGVTQSPTHLIKTRGQQVTLRCSSQSGHNTVSWYQQALGQGPQFIFQYYREEENGRGNFPPRFSGLQFPNYSSELNVNALELDDSALYLCASGTGGFGANVLTFGAGSRLTVL.

This sequence joins TRBV7-2 and TRBJ2-7, with D possibly being TRBD1 (5 bases). Germline-derived CDR1 and CDR2 are SGHTA and FQGNSA. Trimming removed 1 base from V and 2 bases from J, with 9 bases in between. This CDR3 region has 14 residues. CDR3 nucleotides: TGTGCCAGCAGCTTAGGACAGTTAACCTACGAGCAGTACTTC. It translates to CASSLGQLTYEQYF.

The rearrangement joins TRBV28 to TRBJ2-7; 9 bases match TRBD1. Losses at the gene ends were 6 bases for V and 7 bases for J; bases not matched to a gene: 10. This CDR3 is 14 amino acids long. CDR1 MDHEN and CDR2 SYDVKM come from the germline V gene. The CDR3 reads CASSYGDRAGEQYF. The DNA for the CDR3 is TGTGCCAGCAGCTATGGGGACAGGGCGGGGGAGCAGTACTTC.

The rearrangement links TRBV28 to TRBJ2-6; D ambiguous. Germline lookup yields CDR1 MDHEN and CDR2 SYDVKM. V dropped 7 bases and J dropped 9 bases, with 16 bases sitting between them. The CDR3 contains 14 residues. The CDR3 is CASTRGLQDNVLTF. The CDR3 nucleotides read TGTGCCAGCACCAGAGGCCTGCAGGACAACGTCCTGACTTTC.

This rearrangement joins TRBV18 to TRBJ2-7; D unclear. V was shortened by 6 bases and J by 5 bases, with 11 bases between the two germline ends. In germline, CDR1 is KGHSH, CDR2 LQKENI. The CDR3 has 12 amino acids. CDR3 sequence: CASSDPSDEQYF. For the CDR3, the DNA is TGTGCCAGCTCGGATCCTTCCGACGAGCAGTACTTC.

Concerning this clone itself: Distinct nucleotide sequences in the sample also encode this CDR3. The CDR3 DNA follows: TGTGCCAGCAGTGGCAGGGGGCTGGATGGCTACACCTTC. Translating it yields CASSGRGLDGYTF. The chain links TRBV6-1 to TRBJ1-2, with 8 bases aligning to TRBD1. The CDR3 length is 13 residues. V was clipped by 4 bases and J by 6 bases; unmatched bases: 4. Germline-derived CDR1 and CDR2 are MNHNS and SASEGT.

This rearrangement joins TRBV5-1 to TRBJ2-7, with TRBD1 matching over 10 bases. CDR3 length: 14 residues. CDR1 SGHRS and CDR2 YFSETQ come from the germline V gene. V was pared by 4 bases and J by 4 bases, with 5 bases of the junction left unmatched. The DNA of the CDR3 is TGCGCCAGCAGCACAGGACAGGGGGTGTACGAGCAGTACTTC. Protein: CASSTGQGVYEQYF.

This clone was seen only a few times. The chain has TRBV19 and TRBJ1-2; 7 bases agree with TRBD1. Losses at the gene ends were 4 bases for V and 6 bases for J; bases not matched to a gene: 5. There are 13 residues in the CDR3. Germline assignment: CDR1 LNHDA and CDR2 SQIVND (reference sequence). CDR3 in amino acids: CASSNTGADGYTF. The DNA for the CDR3 is TGTGCCAGTAGTAATACAGGGGCGGATGGCTACACCTTC. Filled out from reference TRBV19 and TRBJ1-2, the complete variable domain reads DGGITQSPKYLFRKEGQNVTLSCEQNLNHDAMYWYRQDPGQGLRLIYYSQIVNDFQKGDIAEGYSVSREKKESFPLTVTSAQKNPTAFYLCASSNTGADGYTFGSGTRLTVV.

The chain carries TRBV18 and TRBJ1-5; the D is unclear. Trimming left V 3 bases short and J 1 base short, with 10 bases between. Germline CDR1 KGHSH, CDR2 LQKENI. The length of the CDR3 is 15 residues. CDR3 DNA: TGTGCCAGCTCACCTGGACTCACGAGCAATCAGCCCCAGCATTTT. This sequence encodes CASSPGLTSNQPQHF.

This rearrangement joins TRBV4-1 to TRBJ2-5; possible D gene TRBD2, 5 bases. The germline gives CDR1 MGHRA, CDR2 YSYEKL. This CDR3 region has 16 residues. Trimming took 0 bases from V and 1 from J, leaving 12 bases between them. The CDR3 DNA reads as TGCGCCAGCAGCCAAGACGCGGGCGTACCCCAAGAGACCCAGTACTTC. Amino acids: CASSQDAGVPQETQYF.

The chain links TRBV7-2 to TRBJ2-3; the match to TRBD2 covers 8 bases. V was pared by 5 bases and J by 2 bases, with 6 bases of the junction left unmatched. Per germline, CDR1 SGHTA and CDR2 FQGNSA. The CDR3 length is 15 residues. Here the CDR3 reads CASSQAGVHTDTQYF. Here the CDR3 DNA reads TGTGCCAGCAGCCAAGCGGGAGTGCACACAGATACGCAGTATTTT.

The chain carries TRBV27 and TRBJ1-1, with D maybe TRBD1 (6 bases). Trimming pared 4 bases from V and 1 base from J, leaving 10 bases between. The CDR3 is made up of 14 amino acids. From germline, CDR1 is MNHEY and CDR2 SMNVEV (reference sequence). CDR3 sequence: CASSSGGRNTEAFF. The CDR3 DNA reads as TGTGCCAGCAGTTCGGGGGGGCGGAACACTGAAGCTTTCTTT.

The V and J genes are TRBV6-1 and TRBJ2-1; TRBD2 matches 10 bases. After removal of 6 bases from V and 5 bases from J, the junction contained 7 bases not matched to a gene. CDR1 and CDR2 from the germline V gene are MNHNS and SASEGT. This CDR3 has 15 amino acids. The CDR3 sequence: CASSRTSGTHNEQFF. The DNA of the CDR3 is TGTGCCAGCAGCCGCACTAGCGGGACCCACAATGAGCAGTTCTTC.

The V gene is TRBV6-1, the J gene TRBJ2-5; TRBD1 is a possible D gene (6 bases). V was clipped by 6 bases and J by 7 bases, with 15 bases between them. Germline V gene data show CDR1 as MNHNS and CDR2 as SASEGT. This CDR3 is built from 13 residues. In nucleotides, the CDR3 is TGTGCCAGCAGCCTCCAGGGGTCGGGGACCCAGTACTTC. The encoded protein is CASSLQGSGTQYF.